Given below is one T cell receptor (beta chain) in context. The antigen is unknown. The ends lost 3 bases at V and 5 bases at J; junction bases unmatched: 3. CDR3 length equals 13 residues. CDR1 and CDR2 from the germline V gene are DFQATT and SNEGSKA (reference sequence). These data originate in a study of T cells in Graves' hyperthyroidism and ophthalmopathy. Newly diagnosed hyperthyroidism patients aged 18 to 65 years had disease lasting under 2 months. Sample collection date corresponds to first hyperthyroidism diagnosis, prior to any ophthalmopathy symptoms. Points from the study as a whole: Onset of ophthalmopathy came a median roughly 6 months after the model predicted it. In simple terms, a model built on 13 V-J features told ophthalmopathy apart from stable hyperthyroidism.

TCR beta CDR3 sequences were amplified from RNA transcripts. First-round RT-PCR with HTBI primers amplified the TCR CDR3 region. TCRdb fed the multiplex PCR reads into MiXCR, producing one record per CDR3 protein. The sample shows 380,000 or so distinct CDR3 sequences, about 14% of them seen only once. The sequence was collected from a man aged 25-45 years with Graves' hyperthyroidism that later progressed to Graves' ophthalmopathy. Input material: blood. The chain uses TRBV20-1 and TRBJ1-5; 8 nucleotides match TRBD1. This chain's CDR3 is CSASGQGDQPQHF. In DNA, the CDR3 is TGCAGTGCTAGTGGACAGGGAGATCAGCCCCAGCATTTT.